This T cell receptor beta chain is drawn from a study of CD8 T cells in ankylosing spondylitis. Overall study results and limits: A TCR beta motif of several highly homologous variants seemed to mark ankylosing spondylitis blood.

Regarding this clonotype: Its antigen remains unknown.

TCRdb itself ran the 5' RACE reads through MiXCR, one entry per CDR3 protein. Among about 840,000 distinct CDR3 sequences listed, 12% were seen once. The CDR3 contains 12 residues. Germline CDR1 and CDR2: LNHNV and YYDKDF (reference sequence). V was cut by 0 bases and J by 11 bases, with 10 bases left in between. The material sequenced was blood, either unsorted or a sorted T cell fraction (not recorded which). The chain recombines TRBV15 with TRBJ1-1; D not resolved. This clonotype was sampled from a male donor with ankylosing spondylitis. CDR3 coding DNA: TGTGCCACCAGCAGAGATCAGGAGCAGGCTTTCTTT. This gives the protein CATSRDQEQAFF. Variable domain in full (rest from reference TRBV15 and TRBJ1-1): DAMVIQNPRYQVTQFGKPVTLSCSQTLNHNVMYWYQQKSSQAPKLLFHYYDKDFNNEADTPDNFQSRRPNTSFCFLDIRSPGLGDTAMYLCATSRDQEQAFFGQGTRLTVV.